Sequencing of this T cell receptor (beta chain) was carried out in a study of early stage breast cancer tumors. Study as a whole: Roughly 10-fold was the mean read coverage per sample.

Generated by immunoSEQ multiplex PCR, the TCRdb table keeps only in-frame clones and is missing some. The sample comprises approximately 39,000 clones, around 68% of which are singletons, and less than 7.5% rests with the top ten. Germline V gives CDR1 SGHRS, CDR2 YFSETQ. V shed 4 bases and J 5 bases; nucleotides not matched to a gene: 8. This CDR3 region has 14 residues. General observations from the study: Unsorted bulk genomic DNA sequencing lacked pairing and functional marker data. Comparing each tissue with blood distinguished tumor from normal in about 90% of the 16 patients. Compared with adjacent normal breast, tumors showed around 2.7-fold denser, more clonal T cells.

This clone was recorded a few times. Antigen unknown. The sequenced material came from blood. J is TRBJ2-7 and V is TRBV5-1; 8 nucleotides line up with TRBD1. The receptor comes from a person aged 55 to 75 with breast cancer. This chain's CDR3 is CASSPWTGSNEQYF. CDR3 nucleotides: TGCGCCAGCAGCCCTTGGACAGGGTCCAACGAGCAGTACTTC. Variable domain in full (rest from reference TRBV5-1 and TRBJ2-7): KAGVTQTPRYLIKTRGQQVTLSCSPISGHRSVSWYQQTPGQGLQFLFEYFSETQRNKGNFPGRFSGRQFSNSRSEMNVSTLELGDSALYLCASSPWTGSNEQYFGPGTRLTVT.